The following is a T cell receptor beta chain sequence with its context. Its antigen is unidentified. These data belong to a study of CD4 T cells in relation to SARS-CoV-2 and coronaviruses. Some clones are missing from TCRdb's copy, which holds only in-frame ones; the method was immunoSEQ multiplex PCR. The sample lists about 36,000 clones, roughly 80% occurring once. This CDR3 has 13 residues. Germline CDR1 SGHKS, CDR2 YYEKEE (reference sequence). V was clipped by 5 bases and J by 6 bases, with 15 bases between them. The chain couples TRBV5-5 to TRBJ2-7, with TRBD1 as a possible D gene (6 bases). The clonotype originates from an adult with COVID-19. Sequenced sample: naive CD4+ T cells from PBMCs, cultured in vitro. The subset here: naive CD4+ T cells isolated by negative enrichment. The CDR3 DNA follows: TGTGCCAGCAGAGCCCCGACAGGCACCGAGCAGTACTTC. Amino acids: CASRAPTGTEQYF.